The clone carrying this T cell receptor beta chain was seen many times. The CDR3 regions of TCR beta were amplified from RNA transcripts. When the TCR CDR3 underwent first-round RT-PCR, the HTBI primer set was used. TCRdb passed the multiplex PCR reads through MiXCR, listing each CDR3 protein once. Seen here are around 430,000 distinct CDR3 sequences, about 16% observed once, and the top ten hold about 30%. This entry comes from a study of T cells in Graves' hyperthyroidism and ophthalmopathy. Any patient presenting with uncontrolled infection, other autoimmune disease, pregnancy or lactation was left out. Germline V lookup: CDR1 KGHSH, CDR2 LQKENI. V lost 3 bases, J lost 1 base, and 9 bases lay in between. The CDR3 consists of 14 residues.

The receptor was isolated from a woman aged 25 to 39 with Graves' hyperthyroidism. The rearrangement links TRBV18 to TRBJ1-2; unclear D gene. The source material was blood. CDR3: CASSPRLDNYGYTF. CDR3 coding DNA: TGTGCCAGCTCACCGCGTTTGGATAACTATGGCTACACCTTC.